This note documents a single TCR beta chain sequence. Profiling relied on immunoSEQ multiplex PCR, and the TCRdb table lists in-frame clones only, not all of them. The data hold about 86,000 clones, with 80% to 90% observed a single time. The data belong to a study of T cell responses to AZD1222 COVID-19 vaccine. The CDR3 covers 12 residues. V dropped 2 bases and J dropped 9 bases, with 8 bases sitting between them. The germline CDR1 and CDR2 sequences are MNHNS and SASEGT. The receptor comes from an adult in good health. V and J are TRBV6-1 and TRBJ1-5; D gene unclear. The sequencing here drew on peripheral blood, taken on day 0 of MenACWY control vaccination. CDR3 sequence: CASSERDRPQHF. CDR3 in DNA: TGTGCCAGCAGTGAAAGAGATAGGCCCCAGCATTTT.